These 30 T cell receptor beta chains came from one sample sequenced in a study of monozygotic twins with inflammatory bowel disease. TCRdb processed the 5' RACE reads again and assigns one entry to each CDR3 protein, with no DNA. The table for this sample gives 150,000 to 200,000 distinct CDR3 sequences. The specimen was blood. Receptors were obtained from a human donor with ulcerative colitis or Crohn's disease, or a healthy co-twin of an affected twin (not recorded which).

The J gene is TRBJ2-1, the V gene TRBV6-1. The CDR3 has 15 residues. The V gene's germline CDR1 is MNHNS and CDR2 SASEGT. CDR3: CASIGRKSSYNEQFF.

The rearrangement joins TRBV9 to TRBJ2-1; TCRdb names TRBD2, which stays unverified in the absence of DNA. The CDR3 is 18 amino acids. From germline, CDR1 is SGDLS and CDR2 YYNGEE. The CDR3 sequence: CASTRVGSQSSSYNEQFF.

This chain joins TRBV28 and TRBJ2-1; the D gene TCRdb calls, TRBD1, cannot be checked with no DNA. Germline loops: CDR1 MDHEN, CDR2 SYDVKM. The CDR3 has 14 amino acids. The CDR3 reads CASNSRGSNHEQFF.

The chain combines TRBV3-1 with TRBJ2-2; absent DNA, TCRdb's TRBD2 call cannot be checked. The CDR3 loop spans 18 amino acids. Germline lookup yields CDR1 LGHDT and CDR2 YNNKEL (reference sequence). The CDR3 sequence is CASSPRQTLHIFTGELFF.

The CDR3 loop is CASSLGLAKNTGELFF. This chain joins TRBV5-4 and TRBJ2-2; TCRdb reports TRBD2, a call that lacks DNA to check it against. The V gene's germline CDR1 is SGHNT and CDR2 YYREEE (reference sequence). CDR3 length: 16 residues.

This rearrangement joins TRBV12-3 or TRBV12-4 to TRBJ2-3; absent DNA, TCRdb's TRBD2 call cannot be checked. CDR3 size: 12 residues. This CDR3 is CASKSPTDTQYF.

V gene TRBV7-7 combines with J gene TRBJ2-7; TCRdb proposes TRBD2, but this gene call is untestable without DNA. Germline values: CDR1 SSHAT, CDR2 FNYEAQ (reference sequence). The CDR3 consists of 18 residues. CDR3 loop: CASSPGLAGLWGHYEQYF.

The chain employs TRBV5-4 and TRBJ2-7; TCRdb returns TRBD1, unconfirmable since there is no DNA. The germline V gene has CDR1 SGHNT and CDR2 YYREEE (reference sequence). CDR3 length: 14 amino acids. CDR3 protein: CASSLRDNFYEQYF.

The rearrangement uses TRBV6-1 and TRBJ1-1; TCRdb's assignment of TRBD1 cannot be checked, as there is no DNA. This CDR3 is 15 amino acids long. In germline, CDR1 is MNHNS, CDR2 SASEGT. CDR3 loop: CASSPAGDPNTEAFF.

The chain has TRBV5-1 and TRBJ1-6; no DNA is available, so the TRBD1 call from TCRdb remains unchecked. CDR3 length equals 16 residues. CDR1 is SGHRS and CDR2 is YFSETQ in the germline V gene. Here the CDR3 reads CASSLNPGQVDSPLHF.

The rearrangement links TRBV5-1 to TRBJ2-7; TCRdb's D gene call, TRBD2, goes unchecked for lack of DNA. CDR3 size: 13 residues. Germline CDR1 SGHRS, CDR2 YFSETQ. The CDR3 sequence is CASSPEASYEQYF. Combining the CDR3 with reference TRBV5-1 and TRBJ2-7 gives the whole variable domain KAGVTQTPRYLIKTRGQQVTLSCSPISGHRSVSWYQQTPGQGLQFLFEYFSETQRNKGNFPGRFSGRQFSNSRSEMNVSTLELGDSALYLCASSPEASYEQYFGPGTRLTVT.

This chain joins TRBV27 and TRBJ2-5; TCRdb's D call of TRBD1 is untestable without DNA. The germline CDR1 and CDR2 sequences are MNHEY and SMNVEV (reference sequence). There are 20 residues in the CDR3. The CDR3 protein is CASSRGRSTSPQGQLETQYF.

The CDR3 loop reads CALSPGQSTDTQYF. V and J are TRBV10-3 and TRBJ2-3; TCRdb's assignment of TRBD1 cannot be checked, as there is no DNA. CDR1 and CDR2 from the germline V gene are ENHRY and SYGVKD. The CDR3 totals 14 residues.

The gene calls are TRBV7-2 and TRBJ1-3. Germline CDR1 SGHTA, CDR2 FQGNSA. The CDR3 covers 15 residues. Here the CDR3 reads CASSVGGSAGNTIYF. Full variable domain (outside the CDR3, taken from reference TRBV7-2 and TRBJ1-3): GAGVSQSPSNKVTEKGKDVELRCDPISGHTALYWYRQSLGQGLEFLIYFQGNSAPDKSGLPSDRFSAERTGGSVSTLTIQRTQQEDSAVYLCASSVGGSAGNTIYFGEGSWLTVV.

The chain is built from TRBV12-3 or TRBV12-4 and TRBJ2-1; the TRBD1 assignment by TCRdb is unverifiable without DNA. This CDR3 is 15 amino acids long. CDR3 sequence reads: CASSSTGGSYNEQFF.

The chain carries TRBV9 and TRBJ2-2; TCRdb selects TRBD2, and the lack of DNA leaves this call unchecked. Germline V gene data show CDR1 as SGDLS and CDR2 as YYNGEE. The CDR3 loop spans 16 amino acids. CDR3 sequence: CASSVGRAGVTGELFF. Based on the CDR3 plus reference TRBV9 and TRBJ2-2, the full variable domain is DSGVTQTPKHLITATGQRVTLRCSPRSGDLSVYWYQQSLDQGLQFLIQYYNGEERAKGNILERFSAQQFPDLHSELNLSSLELGDSALYFCASSVGRAGVTGELFFGEGSRLTVL.

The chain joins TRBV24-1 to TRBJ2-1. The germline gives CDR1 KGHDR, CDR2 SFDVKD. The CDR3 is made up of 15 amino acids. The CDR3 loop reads CATSEKREPHNEQFF.

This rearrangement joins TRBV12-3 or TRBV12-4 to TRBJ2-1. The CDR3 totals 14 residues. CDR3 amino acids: CASSERESYNEQFF.

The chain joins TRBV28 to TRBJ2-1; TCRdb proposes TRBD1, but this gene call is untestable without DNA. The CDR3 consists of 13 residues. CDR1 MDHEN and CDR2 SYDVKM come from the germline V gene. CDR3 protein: CASTRGVFTEQFF.

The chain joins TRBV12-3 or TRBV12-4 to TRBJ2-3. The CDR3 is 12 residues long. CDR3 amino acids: CASSPATDTQYF.

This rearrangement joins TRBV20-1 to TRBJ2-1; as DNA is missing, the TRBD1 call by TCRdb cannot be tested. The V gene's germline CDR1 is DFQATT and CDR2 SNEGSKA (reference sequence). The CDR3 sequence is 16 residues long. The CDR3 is CSAPNRGRHSYNEQFF.

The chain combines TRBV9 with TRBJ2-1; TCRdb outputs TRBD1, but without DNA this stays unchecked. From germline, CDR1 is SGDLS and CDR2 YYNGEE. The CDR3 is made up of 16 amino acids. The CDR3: CASSVESGYPYNEQFF.

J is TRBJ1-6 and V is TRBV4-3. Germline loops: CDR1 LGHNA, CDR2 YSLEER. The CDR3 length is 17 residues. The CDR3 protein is CASSQGAGSSYNSPLHF.

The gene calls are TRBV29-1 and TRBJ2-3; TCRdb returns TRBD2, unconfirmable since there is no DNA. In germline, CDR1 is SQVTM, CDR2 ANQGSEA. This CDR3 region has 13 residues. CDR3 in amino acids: CSVSPSYTDTQYF.

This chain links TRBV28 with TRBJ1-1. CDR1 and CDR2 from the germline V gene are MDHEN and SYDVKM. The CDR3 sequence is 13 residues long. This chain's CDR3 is CASSLQEGTEAFF.

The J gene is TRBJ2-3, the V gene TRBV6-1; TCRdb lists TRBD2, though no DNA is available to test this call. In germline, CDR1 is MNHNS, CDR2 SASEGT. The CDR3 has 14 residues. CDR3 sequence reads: CASSTSGQFGTQYF.

This CDR3 reads CASSQEYQGQDVPYEQYF. The chain employs TRBV3-1 and TRBJ2-7; with no DNA, the TCRdb D assignment of TRBD1 cannot be verified. This CDR3 has 18 amino acids. Germline assignment: CDR1 LGHDT and CDR2 YNNKEL (reference sequence).

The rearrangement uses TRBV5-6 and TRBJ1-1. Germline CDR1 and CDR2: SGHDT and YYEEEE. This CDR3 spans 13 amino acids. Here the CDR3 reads CASSLNEASEAFF.

The CDR3 reads CASSVGGGSSYEQYF. The V gene is TRBV5-1, the J gene TRBJ2-7; TCRdb indicates TRBD1, and absent DNA this call remains unverified. The CDR3 totals 15 residues. From germline, CDR1 is SGHRS and CDR2 YFSETQ. The whole variable domain, filled in from reference TRBV5-1 and TRBJ2-7, reads KAGVTQTPRYLIKTRGQQVTLSCSPISGHRSVSWYQQTPGQGLQFLFEYFSETQRNKGNFPGRFSGRQFSNSRSEMNVSTLELGDSALYLCASSVGGGSSYEQYFGPGTRLTVT.

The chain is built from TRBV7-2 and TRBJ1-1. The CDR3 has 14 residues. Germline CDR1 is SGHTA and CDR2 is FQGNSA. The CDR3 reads CASSLSRLDTEAFF.